This is a list of T cell receptor beta chains from one sample in a study of CD8 T cells in Susac syndrome. TCRdb passed the immunoSEQ multiplex PCR reads through MiXCR, listing each CDR3 protein once. The table records tens of thousands of distinct CDR3 sequences, just under 95% of them present only once. The sample consisted of CD8+ T cells from PBMCs. Source of these receptors: a human donor with Susac syndrome. Both conserved end residues are part of each CDR3. The order of the fields is clone size, D gene, V gene, J gene, CDR3 DNA, CDR3 protein. A D gene is named only where the DNA matches it firmly. The size entry is marked missing in some rows and otherwise reads once, few, many or a size class.

abundance: NA
d_gene: NA
v_gene: TRBV30
j_gene: TRBJ2-1
CDR3nt: TGTGCCTGGATCGGGGGAGCGTACAATGAGCAGTTCTTC
CDR3aa: CAWIGGAYNEQFF

abundance: NA
d_gene: NA
v_gene: TRBV5-6
j_gene: TRBJ1-2
CDR3nt: TGTGCCAGCAGCTTTTCCCAGGGTGTGCGAGGCTACACCTTC
CDR3aa: CASSFSQGVRGYTF

abundance: once
d_gene: TRBD2
v_gene: TRBV29-1
j_gene: TRBJ2-1
CDR3nt: TGCAGCGTCCTCGGACTAGCGGGAGGTTCCTACAATGAGCAGTTCTTC
CDR3aa: CSVLGLAGGSYNEQFF

abundance: NA
d_gene: NA
v_gene: TRBV27
j_gene: TRBJ1-2
CDR3nt: TGTGCCAGCAGTTTGGACGGAACTAACTATGGCTACACCTTC
CDR3aa: CASSLDGTNYGYTF

abundance: NA
d_gene: NA
v_gene: TRBV20-1
j_gene: TRBJ2-1
CDR3nt: TGCAGTGCTAGTCCGGGGTCAAACTCCTACAATGAGCAGTTCTTC
CDR3aa: CSASPGSNSYNEQFF

abundance: NA
d_gene: NA
v_gene: TRBV7-9
j_gene: TRBJ1-2
CDR3nt: TGTGCCAGCAGCTTCCCGGATGGCTACACCTTC
CDR3aa: CASSFPDGYTF

abundance: NA
d_gene: TRBD1
v_gene: TRBV4-1
j_gene: TRBJ2-7
CDR3nt: TGCGCCAGCAGCCAAGAAGCCCAGGGGGCTTACGAGCAGTACTTC
CDR3aa: CASSQEAQGAYEQYF

abundance: NA
d_gene: NA
v_gene: TRBV7-6
j_gene: TRBJ2-7
CDR3nt: TGTGCCAGCAGCCACGGGACGGAGGGCTACGAGCAGTACTTC
CDR3aa: CASSHGTEGYEQYF

abundance: NA
d_gene: TRBD2
v_gene: TRBV20-1
j_gene: TRBJ2-7
CDR3nt: TGCAGTGCTAGGACACTAGCGGGTGCCCTGGAGCAGTACTTC
CDR3aa: CSARTLAGALEQYF

abundance: NA
d_gene: TRBD2
v_gene: TRBV13
j_gene: TRBJ2-3
CDR3nt: TGTGCCAGCAGCTTAAACAGCGGGAGGCGGACAGATACGCAGTATTTT
CDR3aa: CASSLNSGRRTDTQYF

abundance: NA
d_gene: NA
v_gene: TRBV12-3/TRBV12-4
j_gene: TRBJ2-5
CDR3nt: TGTGCCAGCAACGTCCCTGGGACTTCCCAAGAGACCCAGTACTTC
CDR3aa: CASNVPGTSQETQYF